One and the same sample provided the 26 T cell receptor beta chains below, sequenced in a study of OX40 agonist ivuxolimab in advanced cancers. The assay was immunoSEQ multiplex PCR, and TCRdb's table has in-frame clones only and misses some. The sample shows more than 6,000 clones, 70% to 80% of them seen only once. The sample in question was CD4+ or CD8+ T cells sorted from blood, obtained in a trial of the OX40 agonist ivuxolimab. All receptors come from an adult with an advanced solid tumor such as melanoma, head and neck, liver or kidney cancer.

The chain links TRBV6-1 to TRBJ2-7, with 8 bases lining up with TRBD1. V shed 6 bases, J shed 3 bases, and the junction held 7 bases outside the gene matches. The CDR3 has 14 amino acids. The germline gives CDR1 MNHNS, CDR2 SASEGT. The CDR3 loop is CASSLGQGDYEQYF. In DNA, the CDR3 is TGTGCCAGCAGCCTTGGACAGGGAGACTACGAGCAGTACTTC.

The chain employs TRBV10-1 and TRBJ2-5; TRBD2 might be the D (6 bases). Trimming took 4 bases from V and 5 from J, leaving 17 bases between them. Germline CDR1 and CDR2: WNHNN and SYGVQD (reference sequence). The length of the CDR3 is 15 residues. CDR3 residues: CASSATLARSETQYF. The CDR3 DNA reads as TGCGCCAGCAGTGCCACTCTAGCGCGGTCGGAGACCCAGTACTTC.

In this sample, this clone is medium-sized. The rearrangement uses TRBV27 and TRBJ1-6, with D possibly matching TRBD1 (5 bases). Per germline, CDR1 MNHEY and CDR2 SMNVEV (reference sequence). This CDR3 contains 14 residues. V lost 2 bases to trimming and J lost 12 bases, with 14 bases between them. The CDR3 DNA is TGTGCCAGCAGTTTAAGGGGATGGAGTGGACCCCTCCACTTT. Amino acids: CASSLRGWSGPLHF.

This chain connects TRBV15 to TRBJ1-1; D perhaps matches TRBD1 (6 bases). V dropped 0 bases and J dropped 8 bases, with 10 bases sitting between them. The CDR3 totals 13 residues. Germline lookup yields CDR1 LNHNV and CDR2 YYDKDF (reference sequence). The CDR3 region is CATSRDGGGEAFF. CDR3 in DNA: TGTGCCACCAGCAGAGATGGGGGGGGCGAAGCTTTCTTT.

This chain links TRBV9 with TRBJ1-1; no clear D. V was shortened by 0 bases and J by 4 bases, with 10 bases between the two germline ends. CDR3 length equals 14 residues. Germline V lookup: CDR1 SGDLS, CDR2 YYNGEE. Here the CDR3 DNA reads TGTGCCAGCAGCGTAGCGGAAGGCCTCACTGAAGCTTTCTTT. It yields the protein CASSVAEGLTEAFF.

The CDR3 DNA reads TGTGCCAGCAGCTTAGGTGGTGGGCAGAGTCCGCAGTATTTT. Its protein product is CASSLGGGQSPQYF. This chain links TRBV7-2 with TRBJ2-3; D gene ambiguous. V dropped 1 base and J dropped 10 bases, with 15 bases sitting between them. The CDR3 contains 14 residues. Germline assignment: CDR1 SGHTA and CDR2 FQGNSA. Together with reference TRBV7-2 and TRBJ2-3, the CDR3 gives the full variable domain: GAGVSQSPSNKVTEKGKDVELRCDPISGHTALYWYRQSLGQGLEFLIYFQGNSAPDKSGLPSDRFSAERTGGSVSTLTIQRTQQEDSAVYLCASSLGGGQSPQYFGPGTRLTVL.

In this sample, this clone is medium-sized. The rearrangement uses TRBV9 and TRBJ2-3; D is unclear. There are 13 residues in the CDR3. In germline, CDR1 is SGDLS, CDR2 YYNGEE. V lost 4 bases and J lost 1, with 7 bases in between. CDR3 loop: CASSPSRTDTQYF. CDR3 sequence (DNA): TGTGCCAGCAGCCCCTCACGCACAGATACGCAGTATTTT.

The chain carries TRBV15 and TRBJ2-1; D may be TRBD1 or TRBD2 (6 bases each). CDR1 and CDR2 from the germline V gene are LNHNV and YYDKDF (reference sequence). The CDR3 contains 17 residues. V was cut by 3 bases and J by 4 bases, with 19 bases left in between. The DNA for the CDR3 is TGTGCCACCAGCAGCAGGGAGACGGGGGCTGGGTACAATGAGCAGTTCTTC. This encodes CATSSRETGAGYNEQFF.

This chain uses TRBV4-1 with TRBJ1-4, with 8 bases lining up with TRBD1. The junction had 15 bases not matched to a gene; V was cut back by 1 base and J by 14 bases. This CDR3 has 16 amino acids. Germline assignment: CDR1 MGHRA and CDR2 YSYEKL. CDR3 nucleotide sequence: TGCGCCAGCAGCCAAGTAACAGGGGGTTCAGGGGGCCTGCTGTTTTTT. Translating gives CASSQVTGGSGGLLFF.

This chain connects TRBV7-9 to TRBJ1-1; no clear D. Trimming removed 6 bases at V and 4 bases at J, with 9 bases between. The CDR3 sequence is 12 residues long. Looked up from germline, CDR1 is SEHNR and CDR2 is FQNEAQ (reference sequence). The CDR3 sequence: CASRREGTEAFF. For the CDR3, the DNA is TGTGCCAGCAGGCGAGAAGGCACTGAAGCTTTCTTT.

This clone qualifies as medium-sized. The rearrangement uses TRBV27 and TRBJ1-2, with D possibly matching TRBD1 (6 bases). The CDR3 has 13 residues. V shed 2 bases and J shed 6 bases, with 10 bases lying between them. Germline V CDR1 and CDR2: MNHEY, SMNVEV (reference sequence). The CDR3 DNA sequence: TGTGCCAGCAGTTTAGGGGGCTCGGATGGCTACACCTTC. Amino acids: CASSLGGSDGYTF.

V and J are TRBV2 and TRBJ2-1; 14 positions match TRBD2. This CDR3 spans 15 amino acids. Germline CDR1 SNHLY, CDR2 FYNNEI. Trimming removed 6 bases from V and 8 bases from J; junction bases left unmatched: 6. DNA for the CDR3: TGTGCCAGCAGGCCGACTAGCGGGGGGGCCTATGAGCAGTTCTTC. It codes for CASRPTSGGAYEQFF. The entire variable domain, with the rest obtained from reference TRBV2 and TRBJ2-1, is as follows: EPEVTQTPSHQVTQMGQEVILRCVPISNHLYFYWYRQILGQKVEFLVSFYNNEISEKSEIFDDQFSVERPDGSNFTLKIRSTKLEDSAMYFCASRPTSGGAYEQFFGPGTRLTVL.

This clone appeared once. The genes are TRBV7-2 and TRBJ2-1, with 11 nucleotides matching TRBD1. The CDR3 is 18 residues long. Germline V gives CDR1 SGHTA, CDR2 FQGNSA. After removal of 4 bases from V and 7 bases from J, the junction contained 15 bases not matched to a gene. CDR3 nucleotides: TGTGCCAGCAGCTCCGCATACTTAACGGACAGGGGGCTGAATGAGCAGTTCTTC. Its translation: CASSSAYLTDRGLNEQFF. The variable domain in full, with the rest retrieved from reference TRBV7-2 and TRBJ2-1, is GAGVSQSPSNKVTEKGKDVELRCDPISGHTALYWYRQSLGQGLEFLIYFQGNSAPDKSGLPSDRFSAERTGGSVSTLTIQRTQQEDSAVYLCASSSAYLTDRGLNEQFFGPGTRLTVL.

The sample holds one count of this clone. The V gene is TRBV9, the J gene TRBJ2-5; D is uncertain. Germline V gene lookup returns CDR1 SGDLS and CDR2 YYNGEE. Trimming removed 0 bases from V and 1 base from J, with 10 bases in between. The CDR3 runs to 15 residues. CDR3 region: CASSVGFISQETQYF. In nucleotides, the CDR3 is TGTGCCAGCAGCGTAGGTTTTATTAGCCAAGAGACCCAGTACTTC. The variable domain in full, completed from reference TRBV9 and TRBJ2-5, reads DSGVTQTPKHLITATGQRVTLRCSPRSGDLSVYWYQQSLDQGLQFLIQYYNGEERAKGNILERFSAQQFPDLHSELNLSSLELGDSALYFCASSVGFISQETQYFGPGTRLLVL.

This chain connects TRBV19 to TRBJ1-1; D gene ambiguous. This CDR3 has 13 residues. Germline CDR1 and CDR2: LNHDA and SQIVND (reference sequence). V lost 10 bases, J lost 1 base, and 13 bases lay in between. The CDR3 DNA reads TGTGCCACGCGACTCACAAGGAACACTGAAGCTTTCTTT. It codes for CATRLTRNTEAFF.

The genes are TRBV5-6 and TRBJ2-3; TRBD2 might be the D (5 bases). The germline CDR1 and CDR2 sequences are SGHDT and YYEEEE. The ends were cut back, 0 bases at V and 4 bases at J, with 6 bases in the middle. The CDR3 spans 13 residues. CDR3 sequence (DNA): TGTGCCAGCAGCTTGGGCGGGTCAGATACGCAGTATTTT. Translation gives CASSLGGSDTQYF.

CDR3 amino acids: CASSEGNMNTEAFF. The CDR3, as DNA: TGTGCCAGCAGTGAAGGCAACATGAACACTGAAGCTTTCTTT. The chain combines TRBV2 with TRBJ1-1; D remains ambiguous. Germline assignment: CDR1 SNHLY and CDR2 FYNNEI. The CDR3 sequence is 14 residues long. Trimming left V 1 base short and J 0 bases short, with 6 bases between.

The chain is built from TRBV5-4 and TRBJ2-7; 11 nucleotides align to TRBD1. This CDR3 has 15 residues. V lost 7 bases and J lost 6; bases outside the gene matches: 12. Germline V lookup: CDR1 SGHNT, CDR2 YYREEE (reference sequence). The CDR3 protein is CASGSQGQGAGEQYF. CDR3 DNA: TGTGCCAGCGGTTCCCAAGGACAGGGGGCTGGCGAGCAGTACTTC.

The V call is TRBV5-1, the J call TRBJ1-1; D not resolved. Germline V gives CDR1 SGHRS, CDR2 YFSETQ. Deletions cut 1 base from V and 3 bases from J, with 10 bases between. The CDR3 length is 14 residues. The CDR3 reads CASSLNEGYTEAFF. The CDR3 DNA sequence: TGCGCCAGCAGCTTGAACGAGGGATACACTGAAGCTTTCTTT.

DNA of the CDR3: TGTGCCAGCAGCCAGGCACGGGGGACCCAAGAGACCCAGTACTTC. It specifies CASSQARGTQETQYF. The chain employs TRBV4-2 and TRBJ2-5; D is possibly TRBD2 (6 bases). CDR1 is LGHNA and CDR2 is YNFKEQ in the germline V gene. CDR3 length: 15 residues. V was trimmed by 3 bases and J by 1 base, leaving 12 bases between them.

The rearrangement links TRBV9 to TRBJ2-7, with TRBD2 identical over 11 bases. The trim removed 4 bases at V and 5 bases at J, leaving 11 bases unmatched. Germline V gene sequence: CDR1 SGDLS, CDR2 YYNGEE. CDR3 length: 16 amino acids. As DNA, the CDR3 is TGTGCCAGCAGCAGTACTAGCGGGGGTTACTTTGACGAGCAGTACTTC. Translated: CASSSTSGGYFDEQYF.

The V gene is TRBV7-6, the J gene TRBJ2-2; D is possibly TRBD2 (6 bases). With 3 bases removed from V and 5 bases from J, the gap between germline ends came to 16 bases. CDR3 length equals 16 residues. In germline, CDR1 is SGHVS, CDR2 FNYEAQ. CDR3 sequence: CASSLFLSGGTGELFF. As DNA, the CDR3 is TGTGCCAGCAGCTTGTTCCTCAGTGGAGGGACCGGGGAGCTGTTTTTT.

DNA of the CDR3: TGTGCCAGCAGCGTAGGGCAGAGCAGCTACGAGCAGTACTTC. Translating it yields CASSVGQSSYEQYF. The chain combines TRBV9 with TRBJ2-7, with unresolved D. Germline V gene data show CDR1 as SGDLS and CDR2 as YYNGEE. The CDR3 runs to 14 residues. Trimming shortened V by 0 bases and J by 3 bases, and 10 bases separated the two germline ends.

J is TRBJ2-2 and V is TRBV7-6; D gene ambiguous. CDR3 length: 15 amino acids. V was shortened by 4 bases and J by 9 bases, with 18 bases between the two germline ends. Germline loops: CDR1 SGHVS, CDR2 FNYEAQ. The CDR3 DNA is TGTGCCAGCAGCTCCCACGGGCCCCACCCCAGGGAGCTGTTTTTT. It encodes CASSSHGPHPRELFF. Drawing the rest from reference TRBV7-6 and TRBJ2-2, the complete variable domain is GAGVSQSPRYKVTKRGQDVALRCDPISGHVSLYWYRQALGQGPEFLTYFNYEAQQDKSGLPNDRFSAERPEGSISTLTIQRTEQRDSAMYRCASSSHGPHPRELFFGEGSRLTVL.

This clone appeared a few times. This chain links TRBV5-1 with TRBJ2-7; 10 bases fit TRBD1. V lost 7 bases and J lost 6; bases outside the gene matches: 7. This CDR3 spans 13 amino acids. Germline V gene sequence: CDR1 SGHRS, CDR2 YFSETQ. CDR3 in DNA: TGCGCCAGCGGCCGGACAGGGGGGGTCGAGCAGTACTTC. It specifies CASGRTGGVEQYF.

This chain connects TRBV7-7 to TRBJ2-7; 10 bases align to TRBD1. In germline, CDR1 is SSHAT, CDR2 FNYEAQ (reference sequence). The CDR3 spans 15 residues. Losses at the gene ends were 6 bases for V and 4 bases for J; bases not matched to a gene: 9. The CDR3 here is CASSYGTGDLYEQYF. The DNA of the CDR3 is TGTGCCAGCAGTTACGGGACAGGGGATCTATACGAGCAGTACTTC.